This record concerns one TCR beta chain sequence. At one end, the junction sequence differs from germline, possibly due to a read error. This specimen belongs to a study of blood T cell repertoires in COVID-19. Study at large: Some COVID-19 samples were acute and others convalescent; all came from the United States, Italy and Spain. The analysed material was cDNA or gDNA that came from T cells, B-cell-depleted T cells, or PBMCs.

Repertoires were generated with immunoSEQ multiplex PCR, while TCRdb's copy carries only in-frame clones and drops some. Of some 160,000 clones listed, around nine tenths are singletons. Seattle participants joined during active infection and were tracked over time. There are 15 residues in the CDR3. Germline lookup yields CDR1 SSHAT and CDR2 FNYEAQ (reference sequence). The chain combines TRBV7-7 with TRBJ2-1, with 12 positions matching TRBD2. What was sequenced was peripheral blood. The clonotype originates from a woman aged 70 to 79 with COVID-19, enrolled during active disease. CDR3 in DNA: TGTGCTAGCAGCTTAGATCTAGCGGGGGGGAATGAGCAGTTCTTC. It encodes CASSLDLAGGNEQFF.